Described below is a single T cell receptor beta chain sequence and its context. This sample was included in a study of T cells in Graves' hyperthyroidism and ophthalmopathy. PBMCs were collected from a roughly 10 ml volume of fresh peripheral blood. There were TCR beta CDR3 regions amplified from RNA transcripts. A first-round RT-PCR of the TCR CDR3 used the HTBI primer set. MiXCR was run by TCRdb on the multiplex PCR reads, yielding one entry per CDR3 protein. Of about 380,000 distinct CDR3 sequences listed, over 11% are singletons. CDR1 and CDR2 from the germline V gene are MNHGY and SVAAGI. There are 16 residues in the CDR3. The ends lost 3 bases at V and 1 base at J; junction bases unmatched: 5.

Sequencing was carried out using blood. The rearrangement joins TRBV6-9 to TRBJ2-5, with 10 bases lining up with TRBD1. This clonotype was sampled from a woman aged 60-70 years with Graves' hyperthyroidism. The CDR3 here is CASSYFRDRGQETQYF. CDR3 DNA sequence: TGTGCCAGCAGTTACTTCCGGGACAGGGGCCAAGAGACCCAGTACTTC.